This T cell receptor (beta chain) was recovered during a study of TIL therapy for anti-PD-1-resistant metastatic lung cancer. The study, taken as a whole, reports: The cohort had more treatment-naive, never-smoker and oncogene-addicted patients than typical.

The time point is: pre-treatment sample, taken before nivolumab and TIL therapy. As regards this clone: What it binds is not known.

This CDR3 is built from 14 residues. Sequencing used immunoSEQ v3. Survey-level samples got 2 million or so read pairs; deep-level samples got roughly 5-6.5 million. This table comes from immunoSEQ multiplex PCR, and its TCRdb copy is limited to in-frame clones, with some not included. This repertoire shows more than 45,000 clones, more than 75% found once; its top ten account for 2.5% to 3%. This chain joins TRBV21-1 and TRBJ2-7. TRBV21-1 corresponds to a pseudogene. The sample in question was blood, obtained at baseline. The receptor was derived from a person aged 25 to 85 with non-small cell lung cancer. CDR3 residues: CASSKEDAAYEQYF. The CDR3 DNA reads TGTGCCAGCAGCAAAGAGGACGCAGCCTACGAGCAGTACTTC.